Detailed here is one TCR beta chain. This table comes from immunoSEQ multiplex PCR, and its TCRdb copy is limited to in-frame clones, with some not included. This sample has about 210,000 clones, with over 75% found just once. Participants spanned ages about 18 to 90 years and resided in roughly 22 US areas. Allocation to cohorts depended on clinical history reported by the participants. The CDR3 is 14 residues long. The germline V gene has CDR1 LGHNA and CDR2 YNFKEQ. The V and J ends lost 0 bases and 4 bases respectively, with 9 bases between them. These data originate in a study of blood T cell repertoires in COVID-19.

The chain recombines TRBV4-2 with TRBJ1-2; no reliable D call. The sequence was collected from a man aged 25 to 40 in a cohort exposed to, infected with or recovered from COVID-19 (not recorded which). Specimen: PBMCs or T cells enriched from blood (not recorded which). The CDR3 sequence: CASSQDRAGYGYTF. In nucleotides, the CDR3 is TGTGCCAGCAGCCAAGATCGTGCAGGCTATGGCTACACCTTC.